These 9 T cell receptor beta chains were sequenced from one sample in a study of spatial heterogeneity in lung cancer. The sample's time point: sample taken at primary tumor resection. Without sorting, whole RNA was sequenced from tumor, nontumor lung or frozen PBMC. TCRdb recomputed calls from the 5' RACE reads with MiXCR, one row per CDR3 protein. The table includes 9,000 to 13,000 distinct CDR3 sequences, 24% detected once. This specimen consisted of PBMCs, obtained at surgery. Receptor source: a female donor with early-stage non-small cell lung cancer.

This rearrangement joins TRBV14 to TRBJ2-2, with D perhaps TRBD1 (6 bases). CDR1 is SGHDN, CDR2 FVKESK, per germline. V lost 0 bases, J lost 4 bases, and 15 bases lay in between. The CDR3 is 17 residues long. CDR3 nucleotide sequence: TGTGCCAGCAGCCAAGATCTGAACAGGGCCACCACCGGGGAGCTGTTTTTT. Translation gives CASSQDLNRATTGELFF.

The chain recombines TRBV20-1 with TRBJ2-5; 7 nucleotides align to TRBD2. There are 15 residues in the CDR3. Germline CDR1 reads DFQATT; CDR2 reads SNEGSKA (reference sequence). V shed 3 bases, J shed 5 bases, and the junction held 12 bases outside the gene matches. The CDR3 region has the DNA TGCAGTGCTAGGAATACGTGGGAGGGCCACGAGACCCAGTACTTC. It codes for CSARNTWEGHETQYF.

By frequency in the sample, this clonotype is medium-sized. Germline and junction disagree at one end, which may indicate a read error. This rearrangement joins TRBV20-1 to TRBJ2-1; D gene uncertain. The V gene's germline CDR1 is DFQATT and CDR2 SNEGSKA (reference sequence). This CDR3 contains 11 residues. The CDR3 sequence: CSASGYSEQFF. As DNA, the CDR3 is TGCAGTGCTAGCGGGTACAGTGAGCAGTTCTTC.

This clonotype has at least ten counts. The rearrangement links TRBV4-3 to TRBJ2-2, with 12 bases lining up with TRBD2. Germline trimming cut 4 bases from V and 6 bases from J; bases unmatched to any gene: 3. Germline assignment: CDR1 LGHNA and CDR2 YSLEER. This CDR3 contains 15 residues. CDR3 nucleotide sequence: TGCGCCAGCAGCCTTGGACTAGCGGGGTCCGGGGAGCTGTTTTTT. This translates into CASSLGLAGSGELFF.

As to this clonotype: With a much larger clone just one base away, this may be a read error. The rearrangement links TRBV20-1 to TRBJ2-7, with unresolved D. Germline CDR1 is DFQATT and CDR2 is SNEGSKA (reference sequence). The germline V and J ends were trimmed by 0 bases and 2 bases, with 14 bases remaining between them. The CDR3 has 15 residues. CDR3 DNA sequence: TGCAGTGCTAGAGATGTAATAGAAGTTACCTACGAGCAGTACTTC. It yields the protein CSARDVIEVTYEQYF.

This chain uses TRBV19 with TRBJ2-1, with 12 bases aligning to TRBD2. V dropped 7 bases and J dropped 5; count of bases not matched to a gene: 15. Per germline, CDR1 LNHDA and CDR2 SQIVND (reference sequence). The CDR3 covers 18 residues. This chain's CDR3 is CASKRGRLAGVRNNEQFF. The CDR3 region has the DNA TGTGCCAGTAAGAGGGGGAGACTAGCGGGAGTTCGAAACAATGAGCAGTTCTTC.

The rearrangement joins TRBV7-9 to TRBJ2-1; a possible D gene is TRBD1 (5 bases). The CDR3 is 15 residues long. Germline CDR1 reads SEHNR; CDR2 reads FQNEAQ (reference sequence). V was shortened by 5 bases and J by 1 base, with 12 bases between the two germline ends. The CDR3 DNA reads as TGTGCCAGCAGCCTGGAAACAGGTTCCTACAATGAGCAGTTCTTC. This codes for CASSLETGSYNEQFF.

This clonotype was found many times. This sequence joins TRBV5-1 and TRBJ2-1; D is uncertain. This CDR3 contains 13 residues. The germline V gene has CDR1 SGHRS and CDR2 YFSETQ. V was shortened by 0 bases and J by 6 bases, with 7 bases between the two germline ends. The CDR3 sequence: CASSLDLVNEQFF. The DNA of the CDR3 is TGCGCCAGCAGCTTGGATTTGGTCAATGAGCAGTTCTTC.

This clonotype was seen more than once but under ten times. The genes are TRBV28 and TRBJ1-1; no clear D. The CDR3 contains 14 residues. Trimming left V 6 bases short and J 4 bases short, with 15 bases between. CDR1 is MDHEN and CDR2 is SYDVKM in the germline V gene. CDR3 region: CASRGGWGGTEAFF. The CDR3 nucleotides read TGTGCCAGCAGGGGCGGATGGGGAGGCACTGAAGCTTTCTTT.